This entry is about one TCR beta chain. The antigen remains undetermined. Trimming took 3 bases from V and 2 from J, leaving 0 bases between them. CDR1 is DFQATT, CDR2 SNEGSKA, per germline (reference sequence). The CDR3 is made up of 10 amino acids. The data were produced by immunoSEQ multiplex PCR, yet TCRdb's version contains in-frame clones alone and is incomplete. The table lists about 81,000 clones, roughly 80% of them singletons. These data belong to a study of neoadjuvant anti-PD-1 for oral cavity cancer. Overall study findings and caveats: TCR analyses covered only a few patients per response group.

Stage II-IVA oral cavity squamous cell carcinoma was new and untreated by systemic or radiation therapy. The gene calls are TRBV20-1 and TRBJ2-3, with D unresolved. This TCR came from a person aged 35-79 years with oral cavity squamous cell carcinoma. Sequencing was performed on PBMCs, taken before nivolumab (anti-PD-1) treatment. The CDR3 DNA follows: TGCAGTGCTAGCACAGATACGCAGTATTTT. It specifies CSASTDTQYF.